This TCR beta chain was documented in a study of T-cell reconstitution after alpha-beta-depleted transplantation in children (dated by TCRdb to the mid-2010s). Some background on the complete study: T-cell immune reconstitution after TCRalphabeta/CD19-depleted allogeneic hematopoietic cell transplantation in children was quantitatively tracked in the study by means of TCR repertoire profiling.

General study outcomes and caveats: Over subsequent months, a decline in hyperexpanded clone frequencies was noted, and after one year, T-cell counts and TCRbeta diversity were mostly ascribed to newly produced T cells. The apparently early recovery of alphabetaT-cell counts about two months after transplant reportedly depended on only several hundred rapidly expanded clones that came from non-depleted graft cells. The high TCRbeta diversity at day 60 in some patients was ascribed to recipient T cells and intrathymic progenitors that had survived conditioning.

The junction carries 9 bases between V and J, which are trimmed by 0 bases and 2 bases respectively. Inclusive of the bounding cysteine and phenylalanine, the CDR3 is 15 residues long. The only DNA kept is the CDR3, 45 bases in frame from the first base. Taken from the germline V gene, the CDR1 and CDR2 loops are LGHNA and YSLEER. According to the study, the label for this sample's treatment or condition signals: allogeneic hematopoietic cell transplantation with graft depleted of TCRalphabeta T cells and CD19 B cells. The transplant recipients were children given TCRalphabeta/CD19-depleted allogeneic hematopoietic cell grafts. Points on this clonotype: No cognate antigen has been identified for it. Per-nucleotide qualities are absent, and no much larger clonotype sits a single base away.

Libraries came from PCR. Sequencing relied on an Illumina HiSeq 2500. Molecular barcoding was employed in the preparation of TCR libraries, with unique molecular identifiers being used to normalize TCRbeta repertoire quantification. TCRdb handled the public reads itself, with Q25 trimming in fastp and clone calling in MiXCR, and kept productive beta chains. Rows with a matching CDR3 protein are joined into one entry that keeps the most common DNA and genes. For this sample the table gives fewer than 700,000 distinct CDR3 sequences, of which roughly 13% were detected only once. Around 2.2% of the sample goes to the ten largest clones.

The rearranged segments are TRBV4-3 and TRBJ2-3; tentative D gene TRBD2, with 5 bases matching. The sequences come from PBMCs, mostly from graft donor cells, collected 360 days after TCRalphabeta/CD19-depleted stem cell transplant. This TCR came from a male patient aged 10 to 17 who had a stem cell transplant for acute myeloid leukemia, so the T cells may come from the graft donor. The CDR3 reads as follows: CASSQDTDFTDTQYF. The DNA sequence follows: TGCGCCAGCAGCCAAGATACGGACTTCACAGATACGCAGTATTTT.